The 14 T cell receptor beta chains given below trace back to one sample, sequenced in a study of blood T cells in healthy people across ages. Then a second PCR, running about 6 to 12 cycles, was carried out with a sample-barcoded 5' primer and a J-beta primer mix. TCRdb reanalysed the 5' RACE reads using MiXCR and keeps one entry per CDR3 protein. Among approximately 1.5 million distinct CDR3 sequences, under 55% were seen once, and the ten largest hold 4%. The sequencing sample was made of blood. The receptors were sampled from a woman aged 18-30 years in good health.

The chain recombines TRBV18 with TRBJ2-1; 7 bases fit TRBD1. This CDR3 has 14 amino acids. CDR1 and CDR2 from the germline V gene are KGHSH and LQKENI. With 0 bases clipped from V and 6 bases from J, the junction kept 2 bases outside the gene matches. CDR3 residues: CASSPPPGGNEQFF. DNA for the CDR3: TGTGCCAGCTCACCACCGCCAGGGGGCAATGAGCAGTTCTTC.

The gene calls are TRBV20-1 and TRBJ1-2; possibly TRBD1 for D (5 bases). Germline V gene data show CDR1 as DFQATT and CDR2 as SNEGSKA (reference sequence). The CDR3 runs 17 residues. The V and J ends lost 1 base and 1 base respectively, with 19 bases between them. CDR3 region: CSARVAQGVPINYGYTF. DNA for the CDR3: TGCAGTGCTAGAGTTGCACAAGGGGTTCCAATTAACTATGGCTACACCTTC.

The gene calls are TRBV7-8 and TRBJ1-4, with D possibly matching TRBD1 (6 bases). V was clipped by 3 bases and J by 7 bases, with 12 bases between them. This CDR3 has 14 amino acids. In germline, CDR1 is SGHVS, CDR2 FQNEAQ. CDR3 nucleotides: TGTGCCAGCAGCTTGACCAGGGGTGGTGAAAAACTGTTTTTT. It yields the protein CASSLTRGGEKLFF.

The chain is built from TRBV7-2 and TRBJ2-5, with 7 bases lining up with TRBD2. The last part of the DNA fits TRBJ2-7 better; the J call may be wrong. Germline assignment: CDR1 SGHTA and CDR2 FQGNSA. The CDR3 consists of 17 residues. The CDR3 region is CASSLRTRAGVADEQYF. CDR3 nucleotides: TGTGCCAGCAGCTTAAGGACCCGGGCGGGAGTTGCCGACGAGCAGTACTTC.

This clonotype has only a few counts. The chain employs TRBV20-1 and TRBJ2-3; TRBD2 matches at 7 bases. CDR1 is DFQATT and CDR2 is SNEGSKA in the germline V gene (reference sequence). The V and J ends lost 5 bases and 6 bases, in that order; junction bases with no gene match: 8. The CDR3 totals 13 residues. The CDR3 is CSAEAWEGDTQYF. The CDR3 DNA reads TGCAGTGCTGAGGCGTGGGAGGGGGATACGCAGTATTTT.

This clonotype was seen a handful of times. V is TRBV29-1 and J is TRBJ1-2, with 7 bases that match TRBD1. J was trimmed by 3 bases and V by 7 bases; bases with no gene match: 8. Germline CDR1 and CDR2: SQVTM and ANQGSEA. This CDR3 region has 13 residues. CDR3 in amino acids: CSAVTGFDYGYTF. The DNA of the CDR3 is TGCAGCGCTGTGACAGGGTTCGACTATGGCTACACCTTC.

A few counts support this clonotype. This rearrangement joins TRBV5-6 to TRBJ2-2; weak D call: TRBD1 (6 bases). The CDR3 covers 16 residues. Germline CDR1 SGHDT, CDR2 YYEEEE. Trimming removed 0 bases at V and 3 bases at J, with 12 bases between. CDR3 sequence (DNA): TGTGCCAGCAGCTTGGGCCAGGGGTCGGACACCGGGGAGCTGTTTTTT. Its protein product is CASSLGQGSDTGELFF.

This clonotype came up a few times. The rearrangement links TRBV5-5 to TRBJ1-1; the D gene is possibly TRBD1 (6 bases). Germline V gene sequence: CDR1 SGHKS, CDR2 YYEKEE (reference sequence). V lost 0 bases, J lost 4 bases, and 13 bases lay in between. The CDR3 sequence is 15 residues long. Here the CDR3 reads CASSLGPGAGTEAFF. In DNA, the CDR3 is TGTGCCAGCAGCTTGGGTCCAGGGGCTGGCACTGAAGCTTTCTTT.

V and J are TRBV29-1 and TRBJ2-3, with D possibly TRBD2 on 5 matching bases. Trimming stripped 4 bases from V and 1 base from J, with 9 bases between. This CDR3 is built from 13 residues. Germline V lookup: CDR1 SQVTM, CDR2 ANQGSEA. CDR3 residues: CSVGLSRTDTQYF. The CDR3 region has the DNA TGCAGCGTTGGACTATCCCGCACAGATACGCAGTATTTT.

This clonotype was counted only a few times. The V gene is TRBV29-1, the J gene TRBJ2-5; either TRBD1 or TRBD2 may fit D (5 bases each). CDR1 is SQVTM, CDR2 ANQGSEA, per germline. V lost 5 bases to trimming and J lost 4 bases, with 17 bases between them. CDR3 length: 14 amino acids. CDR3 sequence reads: CSVSPGRRGETQYF. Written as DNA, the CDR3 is TGCAGCGTTTCTCCGGGACGAAGGGGAGAGACCCAGTACTTC. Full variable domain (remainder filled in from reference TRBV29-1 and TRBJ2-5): SAVISQKPSRDICQRGTSLTIQCQVDSQVTMMFWYRQQPGQSLTLIATANQGSEATYESGFVIDKFPISRPNLTFSTLTVSNMSPEDSSIYLCSVSPGRRGETQYFGPGTRLLVL.

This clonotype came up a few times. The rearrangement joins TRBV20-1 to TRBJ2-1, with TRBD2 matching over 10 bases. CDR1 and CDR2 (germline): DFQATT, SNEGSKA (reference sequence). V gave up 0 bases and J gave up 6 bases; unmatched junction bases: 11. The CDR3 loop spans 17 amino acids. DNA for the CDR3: TGCAGTGCTAGAGACCCCCCCCTAGCGGGAGTTCGCAATGAGCAGTTCTTC. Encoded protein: CSARDPPLAGVRNEQFF.

CDR3 region: CASRQASSTDTQYF. In DNA, the CDR3 is TGTGCCAGCAGGCAGGCCAGTAGCACAGATACGCAGTATTTT. The chain joins TRBV7-9 to TRBJ2-3; D is ambiguous. In germline, CDR1 is SEHNR, CDR2 FQNEAQ (reference sequence). The V end lost 6 bases, the J end lost 0 bases, and 10 bases lay between the germline ends. The CDR3 is made up of 14 amino acids.

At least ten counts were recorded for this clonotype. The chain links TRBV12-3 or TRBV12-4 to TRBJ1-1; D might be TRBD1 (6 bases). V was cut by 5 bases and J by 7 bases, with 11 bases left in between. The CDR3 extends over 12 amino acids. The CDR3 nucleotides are TGTGCCAGCAGTCCCCAGGGGAATGAAGCTTTCTTT. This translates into CASSPQGNEAFF.

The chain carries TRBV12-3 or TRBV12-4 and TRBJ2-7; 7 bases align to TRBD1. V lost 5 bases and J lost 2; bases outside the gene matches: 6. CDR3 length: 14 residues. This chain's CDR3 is CASSEDRRPYEQYF. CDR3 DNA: TGTGCCAGCAGTGAGGACAGGAGGCCCTACGAGCAGTACTTC.